The rows below give T cell receptor beta chains drawn from one sample of a study of blood T cell repertoires in COVID-19. Sequenced by immunoSEQ multiplex PCR; TCRdb stores in-frame clones only, minus some. The sample consists of around 100,000 clones, around 84% of them appearing once. Sequenced input: peripheral blood. The receptor set was obtained from a human donor in a cohort sampled during active COVID-19. Both conserved end residues are part of each CDR3. The D gene is left open where the match is weak. Clone size is stated in some rows and not others, as once, few, many or a class when expanded.

V gene	J gene	clone size	D gene	CDR3 DNA	CDR3 protein
TRBV5-1	TRBJ2-2	few	TRBD2	TGCGCCAGCAGCCGTAGCGGGATTGACACCGGGGAGCTGTTTTTT	CASSRSGIDTGELFF
TRBV29-1	TRBJ2-5	.	TRBD1	TGCAGCGTGAACAGGGGCAGTGAGACCCAGTACTTC	CSVNRGSETQYF
TRBV29-1	TRBJ2-7	.	.	TGCAGCGCACGACAGGAGGAGACCTACGAGCAGTACTTC	CSARQEETYEQYF
TRBV28	TRBJ1-2	.	.	TGTGCCACCGACTCAGCGGGGATCAGGGGTGACTATGGCTACACCTTC	CATDSAGIRGDYGYTF
TRBV6-5	TRBJ2-7	.	TRBD1	TGTGCCAGCAGTTCCGGGACAGGGACTGGAAACGAGCAGTACTTC	CASSSGTGTGNEQYF
TRBV5-1	TRBJ1-1	.	.	TGCGCCAGCAGTCTGAAGGAAGGGGGGAACACTGAAGCTTTCTTT	CASSLKEGGNTEAFF
TRBV3-1/TRBV3-2	TRBJ1-1	.	.	TGTGCCAGCAGCCAAGATGGACAGCTGAACACTGAAGCTTTCTTT	CASSQDGQLNTEAFF
TRBV19	TRBJ2-3	once	.	TGTGCCAGTAGCCGGGACATCCGCACAGATACGCAGTATTTT	CASSRDIRTDTQYF
TRBV3-1/TRBV3-2	TRBJ1-2	.	.	TGTGCCAGCAGCCAAACACAGGGCTCCCATGGCTACACCTTC	CASSQTQGSHGYTF
TRBV2	TRBJ1-1	.	.	TGTGCCAGCAGTCGCATAGGGGGTAACACTGAAGCTTTCTTT	CASSRIGGNTEAFF
TRBV7-9	TRBJ1-1	.	TRBD1	TGTGCCAGCAGCCCTACAGGGGGGGAGCGAGCTTTCTTT	CASSPTGGERAFF
TRBV2	TRBJ1-2	few	.	TGTGCCAGCAGTGAAGGGATAGACGGGGGCTACACCTTC	CASSEGIDGGYTF
TRBV19	TRBJ1-6	once	.	TGTGCCAGTAGTATTAAGACAGCTTCACCCCTCCACTTT	CASSIKTASPLHF
TRBV30	TRBJ2-3	.	.	TGTGCCTGGGCCCCGAGGTCAGATACGCAGTATTTT	CAWAPRSDTQYF
TRBV5-4	TRBJ2-2	.	TRBD2	TGTGCCAGCAGCTTGGAGGGTAGCGGGGAAATCGGGGAGCTGTTTTTT	CASSLEGSGEIGELFF
TRBV3-1/TRBV3-2	TRBJ2-7	.	TRBD2	TGTGCCAGCAGCCATTTTGGGGGCCCTAGCGGGACCGAGCAGTACTTC	CASSHFGGPSGTEQYF
TRBV12-5	TRBJ2-4	.	TRBD1	TGTGCTAGTGGTAAGATGGGACAGATGAACCTAGCCAAAAACATTCAGTACTTC	CASGKMGQMNLAKNIQYF
TRBV16	TRBJ2-6	.	.	TGTGCCAGCAGCTTCGACAGTATCAACGTCCTGACTTTC	CASSFDSINVLTF
TRBV6-2/TRBV6-3	TRBJ2-1	few	.	TGTGCCAGCAGTTTCCTCGCGGGGCCCTACAATGAGCAGTTCTTC	CASSFLAGPYNEQFF
TRBV30	TRBJ2-7	once	.	TGTGCCTGGAGCCCTAGGGGGGGGAGCTACGAGCAGTACTTC	CAWSPRGGSYEQYF
TRBV28	TRBJ1-1	.	TRBD1	TGTGCCAGCAGCATCGACAGGGATGGAGAAGCTTTCTTT	CASSIDRDGEAFF
TRBV10-3	TRBJ1-3	.	.	TGTGCCATCAGTGAGGAACAGCTACCCTCTGGAAACACCATATATTTT	CAISEEQLPSGNTIYF
TRBV6-6	TRBJ2-2	.	.	TGTGCCAGCAAAGACTCGAACACCGGGGAGCTGTTTTTT	CASKDSNTGELFF
TRBV23-1	TRBJ2-3	.	TRBD1	TGCGCCAGCAGTCAATCCTTGGCTGGACAGGGGGCTTCCACAGATACGCAGTATTTT	CASSQSLAGQGASTDTQYF
TRBV5-1	TRBJ2-1	.	TRBD2	TGCGCCAGCAGCCCAGGGACTAGCGGGAGTGAGCAGTTCTTC	CASSPGTSGSEQFF
TRBV19	TRBJ1-2	.	.	TGTGCCAGTAGTGACGGATCGGGGGGAGGCTACACCTTC	CASSDGSGGGYTF
TRBV5-1	TRBJ2-7	once	.	TGCGCCAGCAGCTCCGGGGTAGGAACCTACGAGCAGTACTTC	CASSSGVGTYEQYF
TRBV4-1	TRBJ2-2	.	TRBD2	TGCGCCAGCAGCCCGCCGCGCGGGACTAGCGGACCCTCGGGGACCGGGGAGCTGTTTTTT	CASSPPRGTSGPSGTGELFF